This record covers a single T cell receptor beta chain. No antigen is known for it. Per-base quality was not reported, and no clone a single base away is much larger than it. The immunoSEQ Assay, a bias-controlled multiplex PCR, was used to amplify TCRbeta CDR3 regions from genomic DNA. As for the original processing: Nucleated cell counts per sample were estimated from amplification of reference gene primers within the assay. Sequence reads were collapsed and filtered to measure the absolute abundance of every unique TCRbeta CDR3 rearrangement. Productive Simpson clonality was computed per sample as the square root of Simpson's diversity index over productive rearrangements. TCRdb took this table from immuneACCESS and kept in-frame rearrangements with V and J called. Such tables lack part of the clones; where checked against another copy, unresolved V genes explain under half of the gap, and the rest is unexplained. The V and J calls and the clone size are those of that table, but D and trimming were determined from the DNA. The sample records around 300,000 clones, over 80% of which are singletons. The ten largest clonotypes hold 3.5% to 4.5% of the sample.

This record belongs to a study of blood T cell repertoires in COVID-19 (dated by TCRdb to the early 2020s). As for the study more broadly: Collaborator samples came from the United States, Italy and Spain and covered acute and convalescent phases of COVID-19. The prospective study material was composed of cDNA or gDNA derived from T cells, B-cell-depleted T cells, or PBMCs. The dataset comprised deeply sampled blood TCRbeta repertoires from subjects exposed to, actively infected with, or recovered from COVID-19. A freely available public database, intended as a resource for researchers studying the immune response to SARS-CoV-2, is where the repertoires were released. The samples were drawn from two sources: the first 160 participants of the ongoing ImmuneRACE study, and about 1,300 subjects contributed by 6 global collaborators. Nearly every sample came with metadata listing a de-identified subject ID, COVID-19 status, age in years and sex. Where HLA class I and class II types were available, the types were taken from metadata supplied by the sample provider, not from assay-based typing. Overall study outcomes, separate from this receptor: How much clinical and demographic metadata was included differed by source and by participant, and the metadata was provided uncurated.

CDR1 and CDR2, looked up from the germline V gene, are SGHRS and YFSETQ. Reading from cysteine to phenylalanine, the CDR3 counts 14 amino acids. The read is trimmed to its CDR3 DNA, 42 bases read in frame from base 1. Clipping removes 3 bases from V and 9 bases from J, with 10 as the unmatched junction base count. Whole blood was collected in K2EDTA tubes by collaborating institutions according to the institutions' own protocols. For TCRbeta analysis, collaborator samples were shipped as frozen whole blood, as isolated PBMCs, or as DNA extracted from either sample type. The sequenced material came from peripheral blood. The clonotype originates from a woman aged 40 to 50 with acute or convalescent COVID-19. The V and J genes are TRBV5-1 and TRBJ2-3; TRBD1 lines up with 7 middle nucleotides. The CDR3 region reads CASSSLGGGETQYF. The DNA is TGCGCCAGCAGCTCCTTAGGGGGCGGCGAGACGCAGTATTTT.